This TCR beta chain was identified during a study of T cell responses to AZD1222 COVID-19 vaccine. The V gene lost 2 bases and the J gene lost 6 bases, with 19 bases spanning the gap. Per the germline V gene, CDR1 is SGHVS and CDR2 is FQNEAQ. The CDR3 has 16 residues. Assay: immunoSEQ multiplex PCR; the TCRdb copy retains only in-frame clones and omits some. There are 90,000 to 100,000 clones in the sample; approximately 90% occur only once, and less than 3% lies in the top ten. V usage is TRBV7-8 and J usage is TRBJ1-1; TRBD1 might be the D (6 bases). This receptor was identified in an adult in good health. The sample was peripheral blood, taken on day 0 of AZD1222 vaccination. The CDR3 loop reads CASSLRVGRGTAEAFF. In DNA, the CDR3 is TGTGCCAGCAGCTTAAGGGTAGGGAGGGGGACGGCTGAAGCTTTCTTT. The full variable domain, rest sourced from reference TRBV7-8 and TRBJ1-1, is GAGVSQSPRYKVAKRGQDVALRCDPISGHVSLFWYQQALGQGPEFLTYFQNEAQLDKSGLPSDRFFAERPEGSVSTLKIQRTQQEDSAVYLCASSLRVGRGTAEAFFGQGTRLTVV.